A selection of T cell receptor beta chains follows, all from one sample in a study of control samples from healthy donors and cancer patients. The assay was immunoSEQ multiplex PCR, and TCRdb's table has in-frame clones only and misses some. Seen here are some 120,000 clones, 80% to 95% observed once, and the top ten hold around 2.5%. Material for sequencing was blood. The receptors come from a man between 18 and 29 years old in good health. The CDR3 runs from the conserved cysteine through the conserved F or W. The D gene is left open where the match is weak. Size tells how often a clone was seen (once, few, many) or the class of an expanded clone, and some rows leave it out.

V,D,size,J,DNA,CDR3
TRBV19,-,-,TRBJ2-2,TGTGCCAGTAGTATAGCGGGGGTGAACACCGGGGAGCTGTTTTTT,CASSIAGVNTGELFF
TRBV18,-,once,TRBJ1-2,TGTGCCAGCTCACCGGAGGGGGGCAAGTATGGCTACACCTTC,CASSPEGGKYGYTF
TRBV7-2,-,-,TRBJ2-4,TGTGCCAGCAGCTTGGAAGGGATCCCCGGTTTCATTCAGTACTTC,CASSLEGIPGFIQYF
TRBV5-1,TRBD1,-,TRBJ2-3,TGCGCCAGCTGGGGGACAGCTAGCACAGATACGCAGTATTTT,CASWGTASTDTQYF
TRBV7-2,-,-,TRBJ1-1,TGTGCCAGCAGCTATAGGGGTGAAGCTTTCTTT,CASSYRGEAFF
TRBV30,-,-,TRBJ2-1,TGTGCCTGGAGTCAATGGTCTGGGGGTAACGATGAGCAGTTCTTC,CAWSQWSGGNDEQFF
TRBV11-1,-,-,TRBJ2-7,TGTGCCAGCAGCTTAATCCTGACGTCGGAGCAGTACTTC,CASSLILTSEQYF
TRBV27,TRBD1,-,TRBJ1-2,TGTGCCAGCAGGCTAAACGAGGACAGGGACTATGGCTACACCTTC,CASRLNEDRDYGYTF
TRBV29-1,-,-,TRBJ1-1,TGCAGCGTTGGGGGAAGGGTTCAAACTGAAGCTTTCTTT,CSVGGRVQTEAFF
TRBV5-6,-,-,TRBJ2-5,TGTGCCAGCAGCTTGACTAGTTTGGAGACCCAGTACTTC,CASSLTSLETQYF
TRBV11-3,TRBD2,-,TRBJ2-4,TGTGCCAGCAGCCCCAACGGGAGGGTAGCCAAAAACATTCAGTACTTC,CASSPNGRVAKNIQYF
TRBV4-1,TRBD1,-,TRBJ2-1,TGCGCCAGCAGCCAGGGTGGGACAGGGAAATACAATGAGCAGTTCTTC,CASSQGGTGKYNEQFF
TRBV27,-,-,TRBJ1-5,TGTGCCAGCAGTTTAAGGGCAAATCAGCCCCAGCATTTT,CASSLRANQPQHF
TRBV18,TRBD1,-,TRBJ2-2,TGTGCCAGCTCACAGGGACAGGGGCCAGCGAACACCGGGGAGCTGTTTTTT,CASSQGQGPANTGELFF
TRBV2,TRBD2,-,TRBJ2-7,TGTGCCAGCAGTGAATGGCTAGCGGTGGAGCAGTACTTC,CASSEWLAVEQYF
TRBV30,-,-,TRBJ2-1,TGTGCCTGGAGTCCCTTGGGGGGCCGGCAGTTCTTC,CAWSPLGGRQFF
TRBV7-8,-,-,TRBJ2-5,TGTGCCAGCAGCTTAGCGGACAGCACCCAAGAGACCCAGTACTTC,CASSLADSTQETQYF
TRBV6-6,-,-,TRBJ1-4,TGTGCCAGCAGCCTAGGTCCAGAAAAACTGTTTTTT,CASSLGPEKLFF
TRBV5-4,-,-,TRBJ1-1,TGTGCCAGCAGCTTGGCCCCAGCGAACACTGAAGCTTTCTTT,CASSLAPANTEAFF
TRBV7-9,TRBD1,-,TRBJ1-5,TGTGCCAGCAGCTTGGAACAGGGGTTGGCCCAGCATTTT,CASSLEQGLAQHF
TRBV7-9,TRBD1,-,TRBJ1-2,TGTGCCAGCAGCCCTCCCGGACAGGGGGCCTATGGCTACACCTTC,CASSPPGQGAYGYTF
TRBV11-2,-,-,TRBJ2-1,TGTGCCAGCAGCTTAACCAGGGTCAATGAGCAGTTCTTC,CASSLTRVNEQFF
TRBV12-3/TRBV12-4,-,-,TRBJ2-1,TGTGCCAGCAGTTTATCCGAGCACAATGAGCAGTTCTTC,CASSLSEHNEQFF
TRBV5-1,TRBD2,-,TRBJ2-1,TGCGCCAGCAGCTTGGCGGCAGCGGGGGGGCGCAATGAGCAGTTCTTC,CASSLAAAGGRNEQFF
TRBV9,-,-,TRBJ2-5,TGTGCCAGCAGCGTAGCGGGAACAGCCCAAGAGACCCAGTACTTC,CASSVAGTAQETQYF
TRBV25-1,TRBD1,-,TRBJ1-6,TGTGCCAGCAGTGCCCGGACAGGCGCCCTCCACTTT,CASSARTGALHF
TRBV12-3/TRBV12-4,-,-,TRBJ2-3,TGTGCCAGCAGTCAATCAGATACGCAGTATTTT,CASSQSDTQYF
TRBV4-2,TRBD2,-,TRBJ2-3,TGTGCCAGCAGCCAAGAAACTAGCGGGGGTTTAGCAGATACGCAGTATTTT,CASSQETSGGLADTQYF
TRBV9,-,-,TRBJ1-2,TGTGCCAGCAGCCATGAAACCGTCACCTTC,CASSHETVTF
TRBV11-2,-,-,TRBJ1-2,TGTGCCAGCAGCTTACCGGGGGCCTCCTATGGCTACACCTTC,CASSLPGASYGYTF
TRBV27,-,-,TRBJ1-4,TGTGCCAGCTCCGGGGTGGCAACTAATGAAAAACTGTTTTTT,CASSGVATNEKLFF
TRBV3-1/TRBV3-2,-,-,TRBJ2-1,TGTGCCAGCAGCCCGGGACTGCTTCGCAATGAGCAGTTCTTC,CASSPGLLRNEQFF